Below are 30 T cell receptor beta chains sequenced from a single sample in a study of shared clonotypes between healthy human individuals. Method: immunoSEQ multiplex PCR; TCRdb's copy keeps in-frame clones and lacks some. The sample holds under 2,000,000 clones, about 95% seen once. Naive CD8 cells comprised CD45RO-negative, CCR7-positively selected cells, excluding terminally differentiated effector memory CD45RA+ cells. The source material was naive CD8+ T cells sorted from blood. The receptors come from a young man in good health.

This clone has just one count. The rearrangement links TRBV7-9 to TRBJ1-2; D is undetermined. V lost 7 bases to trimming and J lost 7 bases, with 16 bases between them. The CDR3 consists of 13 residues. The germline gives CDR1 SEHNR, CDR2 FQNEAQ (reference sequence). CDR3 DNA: TGTGCCAGCATCTCCCCCCGGAGAGGTGGCTACACCTTC. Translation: CASISPRRGGYTF.

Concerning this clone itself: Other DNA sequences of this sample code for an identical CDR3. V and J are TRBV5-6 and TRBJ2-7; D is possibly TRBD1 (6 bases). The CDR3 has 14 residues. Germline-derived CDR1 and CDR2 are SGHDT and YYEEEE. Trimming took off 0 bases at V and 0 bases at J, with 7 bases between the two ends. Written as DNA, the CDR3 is TGTGCCAGCAGCTTGGCAGGGGTCTCCTACGAGCAGTACTTC. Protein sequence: CASSLAGVSYEQYF.

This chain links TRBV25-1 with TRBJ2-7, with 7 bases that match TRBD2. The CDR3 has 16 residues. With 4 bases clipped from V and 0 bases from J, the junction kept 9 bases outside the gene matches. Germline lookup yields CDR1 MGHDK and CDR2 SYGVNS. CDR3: CASSVSWSGGSYEQYF. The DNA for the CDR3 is TGTGCCAGCAGTGTCTCCTGGTCGGGGGGCTCCTACGAGCAGTACTTC.

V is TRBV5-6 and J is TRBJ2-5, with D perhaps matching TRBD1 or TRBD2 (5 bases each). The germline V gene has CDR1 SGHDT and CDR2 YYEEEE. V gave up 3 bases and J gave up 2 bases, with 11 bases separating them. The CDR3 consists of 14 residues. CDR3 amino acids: CASSWGIGQETQYF. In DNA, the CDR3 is TGTGCCAGCAGCTGGGGGATCGGACAAGAGACCCAGTACTTC. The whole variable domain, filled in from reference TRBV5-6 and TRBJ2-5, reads DAGVTQSPTHLIKTRGQQVTLRCSPKSGHDTVSWYQQALGQGPQFIFQYYEEEERQRGNFPDRFSGHQFPNYSSELNVNALLLGDSALYLCASSWGIGQETQYFGPGTRLLVL.

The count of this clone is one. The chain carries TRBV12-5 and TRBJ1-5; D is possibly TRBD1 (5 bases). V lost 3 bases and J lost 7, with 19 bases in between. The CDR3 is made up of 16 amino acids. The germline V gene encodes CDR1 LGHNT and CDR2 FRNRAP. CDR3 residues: CASGFLPIREGQPQHF. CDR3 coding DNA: TGTGCTAGTGGTTTCCTCCCGATCCGAGAGGGGCAGCCCCAGCATTTT.

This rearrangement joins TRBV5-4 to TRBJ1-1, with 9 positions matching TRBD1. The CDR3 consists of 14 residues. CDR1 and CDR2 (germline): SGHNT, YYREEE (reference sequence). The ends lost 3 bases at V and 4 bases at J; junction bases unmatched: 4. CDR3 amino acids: CASSSQGAATEAFF. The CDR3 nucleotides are TGTGCCAGCAGCTCACAGGGGGCGGCCACTGAAGCTTTCTTT. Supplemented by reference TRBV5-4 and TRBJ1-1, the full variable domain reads ETGVTQSPTHLIKTRGQQVTLRCSSQSGHNTVSWYQQALGQGPQFIFQYYREEENGRGNFPPRFSGLQFPNYSSELNVNALELDDSALYLCASSSQGAATEAFFGQGTRLTVV.

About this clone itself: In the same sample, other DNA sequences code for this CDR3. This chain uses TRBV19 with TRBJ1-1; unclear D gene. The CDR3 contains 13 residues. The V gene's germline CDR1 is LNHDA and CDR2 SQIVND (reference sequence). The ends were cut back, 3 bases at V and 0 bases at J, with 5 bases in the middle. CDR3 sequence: CASSISLNTEAFF. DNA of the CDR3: TGTGCCAGTAGTATCAGTCTGAACACTGAAGCTTTCTTT.

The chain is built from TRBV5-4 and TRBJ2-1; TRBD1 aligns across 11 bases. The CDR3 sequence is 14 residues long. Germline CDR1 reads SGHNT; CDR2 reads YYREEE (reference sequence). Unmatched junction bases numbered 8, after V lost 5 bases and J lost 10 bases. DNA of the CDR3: TGTGCCAGCAGTCGTCGGACAGGGGGCGGCGAGCAGTTCTTC. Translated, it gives CASSRRTGGGEQFF. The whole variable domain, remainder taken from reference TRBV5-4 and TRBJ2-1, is ETGVTQSPTHLIKTRGQQVTLRCSSQSGHNTVSWYQQALGQGPQFIFQYYREEENGRGNFPPRFSGLQFPNYSSELNVNALELDDSALYLCASSRRTGGGEQFFGPGTRLTVL.

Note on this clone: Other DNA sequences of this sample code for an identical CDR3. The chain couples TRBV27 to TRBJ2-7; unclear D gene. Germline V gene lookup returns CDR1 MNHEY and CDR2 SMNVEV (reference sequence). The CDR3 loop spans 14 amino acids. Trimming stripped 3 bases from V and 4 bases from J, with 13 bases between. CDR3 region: CASSLAGPSYEQYF. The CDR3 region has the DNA TGTGCCAGCAGTTTGGCAGGCCCCTCGTACGAGCAGTACTTC.

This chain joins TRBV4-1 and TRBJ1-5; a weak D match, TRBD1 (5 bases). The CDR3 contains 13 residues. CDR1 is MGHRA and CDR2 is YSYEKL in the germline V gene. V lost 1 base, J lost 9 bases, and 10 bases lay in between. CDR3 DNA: TGCGCCAGCAGCCAAGGGGGACTTCTGCCCCAGCATTTT. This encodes CASSQGGLLPQHF.

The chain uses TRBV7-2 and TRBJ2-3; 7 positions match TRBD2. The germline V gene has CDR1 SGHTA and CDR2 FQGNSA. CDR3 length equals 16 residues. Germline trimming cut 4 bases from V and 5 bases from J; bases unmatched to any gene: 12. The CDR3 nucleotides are TGTGCCAGCAGCTCAAGAGGACTAGTCGCCGAAGATACGCAGTATTTT. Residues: CASSSRGLVAEDTQYF.

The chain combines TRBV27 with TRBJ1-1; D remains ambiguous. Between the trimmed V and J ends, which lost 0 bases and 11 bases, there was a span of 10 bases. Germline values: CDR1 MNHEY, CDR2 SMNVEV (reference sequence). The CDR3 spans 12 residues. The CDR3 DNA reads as TGTGCCAGCAGTTTATCTTCAGGTATGGCTTTCTTT. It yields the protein CASSLSSGMAFF.

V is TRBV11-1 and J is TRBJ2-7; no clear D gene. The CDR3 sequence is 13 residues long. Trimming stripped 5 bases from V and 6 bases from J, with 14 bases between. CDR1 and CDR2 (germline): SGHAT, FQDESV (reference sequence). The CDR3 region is CASSLPPLGEQYF. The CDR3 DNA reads TGTGCCAGCAGCCTACCCCCTCTGGGCGAGCAGTACTTC.

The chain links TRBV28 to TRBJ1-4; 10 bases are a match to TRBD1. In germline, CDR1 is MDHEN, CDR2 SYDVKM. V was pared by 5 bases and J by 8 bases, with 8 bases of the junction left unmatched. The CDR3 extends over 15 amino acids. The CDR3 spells CASSPRQGAYEKLFF. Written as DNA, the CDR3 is TGTGCCAGCAGTCCCAGACAGGGGGCGTACGAAAAACTGTTTTTT.

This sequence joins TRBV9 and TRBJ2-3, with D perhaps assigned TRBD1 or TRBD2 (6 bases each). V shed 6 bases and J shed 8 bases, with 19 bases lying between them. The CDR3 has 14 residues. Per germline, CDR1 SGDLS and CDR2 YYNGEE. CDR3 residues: CASTAWREGGTQYF. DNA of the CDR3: TGTGCCAGCACCGCGTGGCGGGAAGGGGGTACGCAGTATTTT.

The CDR3 protein is CASSQDKQMGNYEQYF. CDR3 nucleotides: TGCGCCAGCAGCCAAGATAAACAGATGGGGAACTACGAGCAGTACTTC. The rearrangement joins TRBV4-1 to TRBJ2-7; D uncertain. CDR1 MGHRA and CDR2 YSYEKL come from the germline V gene. The CDR3 covers 16 residues. Trimming pared 0 bases from V and 3 bases from J, leaving 15 bases between.

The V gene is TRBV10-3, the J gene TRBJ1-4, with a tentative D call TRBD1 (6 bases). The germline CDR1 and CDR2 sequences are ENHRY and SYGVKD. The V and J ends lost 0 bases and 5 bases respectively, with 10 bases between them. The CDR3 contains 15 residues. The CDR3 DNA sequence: TGTGCCATCAGTGAGTCAGCCGGGGGCAATGAAAAACTGTTTTTT. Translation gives CAISESAGGNEKLFF.

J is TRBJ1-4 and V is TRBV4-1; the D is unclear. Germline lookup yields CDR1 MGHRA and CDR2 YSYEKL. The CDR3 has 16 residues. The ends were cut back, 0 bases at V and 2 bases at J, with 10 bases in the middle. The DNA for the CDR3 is TGCGCCAGCAGCCAAGAGGTTATAGGGACTAATGAAAAACTGTTTTTT. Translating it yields CASSQEVIGTNEKLFF.

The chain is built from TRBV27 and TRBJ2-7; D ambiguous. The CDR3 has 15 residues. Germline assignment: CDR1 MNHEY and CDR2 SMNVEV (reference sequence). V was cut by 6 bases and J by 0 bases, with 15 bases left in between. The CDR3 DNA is TGTGCCAGCAGCCCTACCCCCCGAGCCTCCTACGAGCAGTACTTC. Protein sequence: CASSPTPRASYEQYF.

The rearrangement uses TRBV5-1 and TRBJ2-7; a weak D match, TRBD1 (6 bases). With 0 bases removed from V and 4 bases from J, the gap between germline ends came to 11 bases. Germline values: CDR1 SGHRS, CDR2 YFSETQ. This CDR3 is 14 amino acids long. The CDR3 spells CASSLGQEKYEQYF. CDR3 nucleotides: TGCGCCAGCAGCTTGGGACAGGAAAAATACGAGCAGTACTTC.

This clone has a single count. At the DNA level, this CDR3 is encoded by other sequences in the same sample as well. The CDR3 bases are TGTGCCAGCAGTTTGGGTGACGCCTACGAGCAGTACTTC. This gives the protein CASSLGDAYEQYF. This chain connects TRBV27 to TRBJ2-7; D not resolved. Germline V gene lookup returns CDR1 MNHEY and CDR2 SMNVEV (reference sequence). CDR3 length equals 13 residues. V lost 3 bases to trimming and J lost 2 bases, with 8 bases between them.

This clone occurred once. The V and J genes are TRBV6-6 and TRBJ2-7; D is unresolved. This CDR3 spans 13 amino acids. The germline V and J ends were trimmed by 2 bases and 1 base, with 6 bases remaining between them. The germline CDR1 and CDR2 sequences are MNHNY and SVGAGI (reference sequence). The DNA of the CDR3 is TGTGCCAGCAGTTACGGGCCATCCTACGAGCAGTACTTC. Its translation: CASSYGPSYEQYF.

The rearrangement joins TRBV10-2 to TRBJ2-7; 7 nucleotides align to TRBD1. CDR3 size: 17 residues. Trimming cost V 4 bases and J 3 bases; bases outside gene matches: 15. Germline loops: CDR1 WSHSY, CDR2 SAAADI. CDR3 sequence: CASSGFSPGQTFYEQYF. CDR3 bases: TGCGCCAGCAGTGGGTTCTCACCGGGACAGACCTTCTACGAGCAGTACTTC.

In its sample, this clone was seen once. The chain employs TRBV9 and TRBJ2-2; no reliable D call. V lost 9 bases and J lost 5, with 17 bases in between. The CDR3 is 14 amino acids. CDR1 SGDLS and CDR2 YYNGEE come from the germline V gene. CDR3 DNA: TGTGCCACGGCCCCCGCCAGTGGAACCGGGGAGCTGTTTTTT. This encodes CATAPASGTGELFF.

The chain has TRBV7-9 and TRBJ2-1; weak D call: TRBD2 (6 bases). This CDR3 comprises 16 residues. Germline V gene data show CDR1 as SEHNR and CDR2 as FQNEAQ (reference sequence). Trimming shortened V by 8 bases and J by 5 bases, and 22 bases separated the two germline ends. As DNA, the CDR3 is TGTGCCAGCTTACGACCAACCGGGACTTCCAACAATGAGCAGTTCTTC. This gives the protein CASLRPTGTSNNEQFF.

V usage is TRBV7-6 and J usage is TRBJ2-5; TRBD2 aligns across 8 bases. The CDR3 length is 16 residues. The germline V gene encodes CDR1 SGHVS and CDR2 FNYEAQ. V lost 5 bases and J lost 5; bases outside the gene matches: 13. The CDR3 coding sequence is TGTGCCAGCAGCACCCCCGGGGGTAGCGGGGACGAGACCCAGTACTTC. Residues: CASSTPGGSGDETQYF.

CDR3 sequence reads: CASSFRDRELDTQYF. For the CDR3, the DNA is TGTGCCAGCAGCTTCCGGGACAGGGAGCTCGATACGCAGTATTTT. The V gene is TRBV9, the J gene TRBJ2-3, with 9 positions matching TRBD1. The CDR3 has 15 amino acids. V lost 4 bases, J lost 6 bases, and 9 bases stayed unmatched. Germline-derived CDR1 and CDR2 are SGDLS and YYNGEE.

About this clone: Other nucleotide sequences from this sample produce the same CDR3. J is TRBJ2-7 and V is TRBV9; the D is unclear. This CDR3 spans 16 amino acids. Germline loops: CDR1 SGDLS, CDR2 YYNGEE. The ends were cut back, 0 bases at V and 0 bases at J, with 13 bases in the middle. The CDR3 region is CASSVGLAESSYEQYF. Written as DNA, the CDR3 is TGTGCCAGCAGCGTAGGCTTGGCGGAGAGCTCCTACGAGCAGTACTTC.

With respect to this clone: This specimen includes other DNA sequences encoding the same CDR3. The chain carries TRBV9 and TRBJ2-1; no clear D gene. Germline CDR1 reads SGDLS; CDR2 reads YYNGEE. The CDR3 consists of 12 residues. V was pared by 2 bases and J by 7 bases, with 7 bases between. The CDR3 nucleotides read TGTGCCAGCAGCGTGGGTGTAAATGAGCAGTTCTTC. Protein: CASSVGVNEQFF.

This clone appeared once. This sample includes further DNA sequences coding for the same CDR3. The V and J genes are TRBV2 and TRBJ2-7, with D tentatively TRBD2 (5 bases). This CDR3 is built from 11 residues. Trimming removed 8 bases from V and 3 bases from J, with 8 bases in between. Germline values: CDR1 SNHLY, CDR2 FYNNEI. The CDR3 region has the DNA TGTGCCAGCGGACTCAGCTACGAGCAGTACTTC. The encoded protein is CASGLSYEQYF.